This TCR beta chain derives from a study of cytomegalovirus exposure and HLA in healthy donors. Germline V gene sequence: CDR1 SGHTA, CDR2 FQGNSA. The CDR3 is 15 amino acids. Trimming cost V 0 bases and J 4 bases; bases outside gene matches: 5. Vbeta (60) and Jbeta (13) primers were used in the PCR. Using immunoSEQ multiplex PCR, the repertoire was profiled, and TCRdb retains in-frame clones only, with some absent. The sample carries some 120,000 clones, approximately 78% recorded once. The sample holds a few counts of this clone. Other DNA variants within this sample encode the same CDR3. The sequencing sample was made of PBMCs. The origin of this receptor is a young woman in good health and CMV-seronegative. The gene calls are TRBV7-2 and TRBJ2-5; TRBD2 matches 7 bases. CDR3 sequence: CASSLALAGGETQYF. The CDR3 bases are TGTGCCAGCAGCTTAGCGTTAGCGGGCGGAGAGACCCAGTACTTC.